A selection of T cell receptor beta chains follows, all from one sample in a study of Graves' ophthalmopathy and Graves' hyperthyroidism. TCRdb re-called the multiplex PCR reads through MiXCR, storing one row per CDR3 protein. This sample has under 250,000 distinct CDR3 sequences, with around 28% found just once. Sequencing was carried out using peripheral blood. The receptors originated from a man aged 50 to 60 with Graves' ophthalmopathy. Each CDR3 is given with its conserved first and last residue. The D gene is left open where the match is weak. Some rows have no size entry. The others give once, few or many, or a class for an expanded clone.

-,-,TRBJ1-1,TRBV29-1,CSVVVPGEAFF,TGCAGCGTTGTGGTACCCGGAGAAGCTTTCTTT
TRBD1,-,TRBJ2-5,TRBV6-1,CASSALQGARETQYF,TGTGCCAGCAGTGCGCTACAGGGGGCGCGGGAGACCCAGTACTTC
TRBD2,many,TRBJ2-2,TRBV12-3/TRBV12-4,CASSQLASGLTGELFF,TGTGCCAGCAGCCAACTGGCTAGCGGGTTGACCGGGGAGCTGTTTTTT
-,many,TRBJ1-1,TRBV13,CASSPDGDLNTEAFF,TGTGCCAGCAGCCCCGACGGGGACCTGAACACTGAAGCTTTCTTT
-,many,TRBJ2-7,TRBV13,CASSSSVWDYEQYF,TGTGCCAGCAGCTCCAGCGTATGGGACTACGAGCAGTACTTC
-,many,TRBJ2-5,TRBV11-2,CASTRNRIETQYF,TGTGCCAGCACCCGTAATCGTATCGAGACCCAGTACTTC
-,many,TRBJ1-1,TRBV28,CASSSPVSEAFF,TGTGCCAGCAGTTCCCCCGTTTCTGAAGCTTTCTTT
TRBD1,-,TRBJ1-2,TRBV28,CASSLWTPDRDGYTF,TGTGCCAGCAGTTTATGGACACCTGACAGGGATGGCTACACCTTC
TRBD1,many,TRBJ1-5,TRBV28,CASREGTDNQPQHF,TGTGCCAGCAGAGAAGGGACAGACAATCAGCCCCAGCATTTT
-,many,TRBJ1-1,TRBV6-2/TRBV6-3,CASSPWGGTNTEAFF,TGTGCCAGCAGCCCCTGGGGGGGGACGAACACTGAAGCTTTCTTT
-,-,TRBJ1-2,TRBV18,CASSQGHGYTF,TGTGCCAGCTCACAGGGACATGGCTACACCTTC
TRBD1,many,TRBJ1-2,TRBV20-1,CSAPQQGGYGYTF,TGCAGTGCTCCTCAACAGGGGGGATATGGCTACACCTTC
-,many,TRBJ1-3,TRBV7-2,CASSLEGHSGNTIYF,TGTGCCAGCAGCTTAGAAGGGCACTCTGGAAACACCATATATTTT
-,many,TRBJ1-2,TRBV28,CASSLVQGGYGYTF,TGTGCCAGCAGTTTAGTCCAGGGAGGCTATGGCTACACCTTC
TRBD1,many,TRBJ1-5,TRBV24-1,CATSDSGGQPQHF,TGTGCCACCAGTGATTCAGGGGGCCAGCCCCAGCATTTT
-,many,TRBJ2-7,TRBV20-1,CGATKESSYEQYF,TGCGGTGCTACAAAAGAGAGCTCCTACGAGCAGTACTTC
-,many,TRBJ2-2,TRBV7-2,CASRGGLTTGELFF,TGTGCCAGTCGGGGTGGACTCACAACCGGGGAGCTGTTTTTT
-,-,TRBJ1-3,TRBV7-2,CASSLAYGSTDTIYF,TGTGCCAGCAGCTTAGCGTACGGTAGCACAGACACCATATATTTT
TRBD2,many,TRBJ2-2,TRBV25-1,CASSRGEGDTGELFF,TGTGCCAGCAGTCGGGGGGAGGGCGACACCGGGGAGCTGTTTTTT
-,many,TRBJ2-5,TRBV10-3,CAISEPAGDVETQYF,TGTGCCATCAGTGAGCCCGCAGGGGACGTGGAGACCCAGTACTTC
-,once,TRBJ1-1,TRBV7-3,CASSLVGGSNTEAFF,TGTGCCAGCAGCCTCGTGGGGGGCTCGAACACTGAAGCTTTCTTT
TRBD2,many,TRBJ2-7,TRBV6-2/TRBV6-3,CASSSGGVSREQYF,TGTGCCAGCAGTTCGGGGGGAGTTAGCCGCGAGCAGTACTTC
-,once,TRBJ2-5,TRBV6-5,CASSYLAGPRGTQYF,TGTGCCAGCAGTTACTTGGCTGGCCCTCGGGGGACCCAGTACTTC
-,many,TRBJ2-7,TRBV12-3/TRBV12-4,CASSLDYEQYF,TGTGCCAGCAGCCTGGACTACGAGCAGTACTTC
TRBD2,many,TRBJ2-7,TRBV6-2/TRBV6-3,CASIPSGVPGEQYF,TGTGCCAGCATCCCTAGCGGAGTCCCGGGGGAGCAGTACTTC
-,-,TRBJ1-1,TRBV30,CACNDWGLNTEAFF,TGTGCCTGTAATGATTGGGGCCTGAACACTGAAGCTTTCTTT
-,many,TRBJ2-7,TRBV19,CASSFGGANYEQYF,TGTGCCAGTAGTTTTGGGGGAGCGAACTACGAGCAGTACTTC